The text below deals with one T cell receptor (beta chain). These data originate in a study of blood T cell repertoires in COVID-19. Data came from immunoSEQ multiplex PCR; TCRdb stores just in-frame clones and leaves some out. The repertoire has approximately 120,000 clones, roughly 85% of them found once; the top ten carry approximately 18%. CDR3 size: 16 residues. Germline loops: CDR1 LNHDA, CDR2 SQIVND (reference sequence). With 6 bases clipped from V and 0 bases from J, the junction kept 8 bases outside the gene matches. The sequence was collected from a woman aged 60-70 years with acute or convalescent COVID-19. The sample was peripheral blood. The chain joins TRBV19 to TRBJ1-5; 7 positions agree with TRBD1. CDR3 sequence reads: CASSTYGQASNQPQHF. CDR3 nucleotides: TGTGCCAGTAGCACATATGGACAGGCTAGCAATCAGCCCCAGCATTTT.